A selection of T cell receptor beta chains follows, all from one sample in a study of T cell responses to AZD1222 COVID-19 vaccine. The protocol was immunoSEQ multiplex PCR, while the TCRdb copy is restricted to in-frame clones and leaves out a portion. In the table there are about 220,000 clones, 93% of which are singletons. Sample: peripheral blood, taken on day 0 of MenACWY control vaccination. These receptor sequences come from an adult in good health. Both conserved end residues are part of each CDR3. The D gene is left open where the match is weak. Clone size, where shown, is once, few, many, or a class for clones that have expanded.

clone size: .; D gene: .; V gene: TRBV11-3; J gene: TRBJ2-7; CDR3 protein: CASSLSGRSYEQYF; CDR3 DNA: TGTGCCAGCAGCTTATCTGGCAGGAGCTACGAGCAGTACTTC
clone size: .; D gene: .; V gene: TRBV6-5; J gene: TRBJ2-5; CDR3 protein: CASLSRFQETQYF; CDR3 DNA: TGTGCCAGTCTCTCTAGATTTCAAGAGACCCAGTACTTC
clone size: .; D gene: .; V gene: TRBV28; J gene: TRBJ1-5; CDR3 protein: CASSRPTPSNQPQHF; CDR3 DNA: TGTGCCAGCAGCCGCCCGACACCCAGCAATCAGCCCCAGCATTTT
clone size: .; D gene: TRBD1; V gene: TRBV3-1/TRBV3-2; J gene: TRBJ2-7; CDR3 protein: CASSPYSPTGSSYEQYF; CDR3 DNA: TGTGCCAGCAGCCCTTACTCCCCGACAGGGAGCTCCTACGAGCAGTACTTC
clone size: .; D gene: .; V gene: TRBV30; J gene: TRBJ1-1; CDR3 protein: CAWSGTGAGNTEAFF; CDR3 DNA: TGTGCCTGGAGTGGGACGGGAGCAGGGAACACTGAAGCTTTCTTT
clone size: .; D gene: TRBD1; V gene: TRBV2; J gene: TRBJ2-7; CDR3 protein: CASSKDRAYEQYF; CDR3 DNA: TGTGCCAGCAGTAAAGACAGGGCCTACGAGCAGTACTTC
clone size: .; D gene: .; V gene: TRBV7-8; J gene: TRBJ1-2; CDR3 protein: CASSLPNDYGYTF; CDR3 DNA: TGTGCCAGCAGCTTACCGAACGACTATGGCTACACCTTC
clone size: .; D gene: .; V gene: TRBV5-1; J gene: TRBJ1-1; CDR3 protein: CASSLGAAMNTEAFF; CDR3 DNA: TGCGCCAGCAGCTTGGGAGCGGCCATGAACACTGAAGCTTTCTTT
clone size: .; D gene: TRBD1; V gene: TRBV6-2/TRBV6-3; J gene: TRBJ2-1; CDR3 protein: CASSRGDRGAYNEQFF; CDR3 DNA: TGTGCCAGCAGTAGGGGTGACAGGGGGGCCTACAATGAGCAGTTCTTC
clone size: .; D gene: TRBD1; V gene: TRBV7-2; J gene: TRBJ2-4; CDR3 protein: CASSLAGGRNIQYF; CDR3 DNA: TGTGCCAGCAGCTTAGCAGGGGGCAGAAACATTCAGTACTTC
clone size: .; D gene: .; V gene: TRBV5-1; J gene: TRBJ1-5; CDR3 protein: CASSSGEHQPQHF; CDR3 DNA: TGCGCCAGCAGCTCGGGGGAGCATCAGCCCCAGCATTTT
clone size: .; D gene: .; V gene: TRBV3-1/TRBV3-2; J gene: TRBJ1-6; CDR3 protein: CASSQAGTGIYNSPLHF; CDR3 DNA: TGTGCCAGCAGCCAAGCCGGTACAGGGATCTATAATTCACCCCTCCACTTT
clone size: once; D gene: .; V gene: TRBV18; J gene: TRBJ2-2; CDR3 protein: CASSPDTGELFF; CDR3 DNA: TGTGCCAGCTCACCGGACACCGGGGAGCTGTTTTTT
clone size: .; D gene: .; V gene: TRBV30; J gene: TRBJ2-7; CDR3 protein: CAWSAWERAYEQYF; CDR3 DNA: TGTGCCTGGAGTGCCTGGGAGAGAGCTTACGAGCAGTACTTC
clone size: .; D gene: TRBD2; V gene: TRBV28; J gene: TRBJ2-1; CDR3 protein: CASTEGLAGNNEQFF; CDR3 DNA: TGTGCCAGCACCGAGGGACTAGCGGGGAACAATGAGCAGTTCTTC
clone size: .; D gene: TRBD1; V gene: TRBV20-1; J gene: TRBJ2-5; CDR3 protein: CSASPNRGRGETQYF; CDR3 DNA: TGCAGTGCTAGTCCAAACAGGGGGCGCGGGGAGACCCAGTACTTC
clone size: .; D gene: .; V gene: TRBV12-3/TRBV12-4; J gene: TRBJ1-5; CDR3 protein: CASSLMSGGLFF; CDR3 DNA: TGTGCCAGCAGTTTAATGAGTGGGGGTCTCTTTTTT
clone size: .; D gene: .; V gene: TRBV9; J gene: TRBJ1-3; CDR3 protein: CASSVMGGASGNTIYF; CDR3 DNA: TGTGCCAGCAGCGTAATGGGAGGGGCCTCTGGAAACACCATATATTTT
clone size: .; D gene: .; V gene: TRBV7-2; J gene: TRBJ2-7; CDR3 protein: CASSFPPAYEQYF; CDR3 DNA: TGTGCCAGCAGCTTCCCCCCTGCCTACGAGCAGTACTTC
clone size: .; D gene: TRBD1; V gene: TRBV3-1/TRBV3-2; J gene: TRBJ1-2; CDR3 protein: CASSQNTGDGYTF; CDR3 DNA: TGTGCCAGCAGCCAAAACACAGGGGATGGCTACACCTTC
clone size: .; D gene: .; V gene: TRBV5-1; J gene: TRBJ1-1; CDR3 protein: CASSLTTGVGAEAFF; CDR3 DNA: TGCGCCAGCAGCTTAACTACAGGAGTTGGCGCTGAAGCTTTCTTT
clone size: .; D gene: TRBD2; V gene: TRBV5-4; J gene: TRBJ2-1; CDR3 protein: CASSLPSGGASEQFF; CDR3 DNA: TGTGCCAGCAGCTTGCCTAGCGGGGGGGCGAGTGAGCAGTTCTTC
clone size: once; D gene: .; V gene: TRBV6-5; J gene: TRBJ1-1; CDR3 protein: CASSYYAVNTEAFF; CDR3 DNA: TGTGCCAGCAGTTACTATGCGGTGAACACTGAAGCTTTCTTT
clone size: once; D gene: TRBD2; V gene: TRBV24-1; J gene: TRBJ2-2; CDR3 protein: CATGRETGELFF; CDR3 DNA: TGTGCCACCGGGAGGGAGACCGGGGAGCTGTTTTTT
clone size: .; D gene: TRBD1; V gene: TRBV30; J gene: TRBJ2-7; CDR3 protein: CAWSSGTGYEQYF; CDR3 DNA: TGTGCCTGGAGTTCCGGGACAGGCTACGAGCAGTACTTC
clone size: .; D gene: .; V gene: TRBV7-2; J gene: TRBJ2-5; CDR3 protein: CASSLAGAGETQYF; CDR3 DNA: TGTGCCAGCAGCTTAGCGGGGGCGGGGGAGACCCAGTACTTC
clone size: .; D gene: TRBD2; V gene: TRBV5-1; J gene: TRBJ2-2; CDR3 protein: CASSLSRGGGTGELFF; CDR3 DNA: TGCGCCAGCAGCTTGTCCCGGGGGGGTGGCACCGGGGAGCTGTTTTTT
clone size: .; D gene: TRBD1; V gene: TRBV9; J gene: TRBJ1-2; CDR3 protein: CASSVVAGQGAGGYTF; CDR3 DNA: TGTGCCAGCAGCGTAGTGGCGGGACAGGGGGCCGGCGGCTACACCTTC
clone size: .; D gene: .; V gene: TRBV2; J gene: TRBJ1-4; CDR3 protein: CASRGTLRGEKLFF; CDR3 DNA: TGTGCCAGCAGGGGGACCCTACGGGGGGAAAAACTGTTTTTT
clone size: .; D gene: TRBD1; V gene: TRBV7-9; J gene: TRBJ2-1; CDR3 protein: CASSLALGQGTYNEQFF; CDR3 DNA: TGTGCCAGCAGCTTAGCCCTCGGACAGGGGACCTACAATGAGCAGTTCTTC
clone size: .; D gene: .; V gene: TRBV7-2; J gene: TRBJ1-6; CDR3 protein: CASSPGRENNSPLHF; CDR3 DNA: TGTGCCAGCAGCCCCGGAAGGGAGAATAATTCACCCCTCCACTTT
clone size: .; D gene: .; V gene: TRBV15; J gene: TRBJ2-2; CDR3 protein: CATSREQAGTGELFF; CDR3 DNA: TGTGCCACCAGCAGAGAACAGGCAGGCACCGGGGAGCTGTTTTTT
clone size: few; D gene: .; V gene: TRBV3-1/TRBV3-2; J gene: TRBJ1-1; CDR3 protein: CASTPRETLNTEAFF; CDR3 DNA: TGTGCCAGCACCCCAAGGGAGACGCTGAACACTGAAGCTTTCTTT
clone size: .; D gene: .; V gene: TRBV4-1; J gene: TRBJ1-2; CDR3 protein: CASSQDPVGNYGYTF; CDR3 DNA: TGCGCCAGCAGCCAAGATCCGGTCGGGAACTATGGCTACACCTTC
clone size: .; D gene: TRBD2; V gene: TRBV7-2; J gene: TRBJ2-3; CDR3 protein: CASSQGLAGGLGTDTQYF; CDR3 DNA: TGTGCCAGCAGCCAGGGACTAGCGGGGGGCCTGGGCACAGATACGCAGTATTTT
clone size: .; D gene: .; V gene: TRBV19; J gene: TRBJ1-2; CDR3 protein: CASSIQGDYGYTF; CDR3 DNA: TGTGCCAGTAGTATACAGGGAGACTATGGCTACACCTTC
clone size: .; D gene: .; V gene: TRBV3-1/TRBV3-2; J gene: TRBJ1-1; CDR3 protein: CASSQALLVNTEAFF; CDR3 DNA: TGTGCCAGCAGCCAAGCGCTGCTGGTAAACACTGAAGCTTTCTTT
clone size: .; D gene: .; V gene: TRBV28; J gene: TRBJ1-2; CDR3 protein: CASSSISQGLNYGYTF; CDR3 DNA: TGTGCCAGCAGTTCAATCTCTCAGGGGCTGAACTATGGCTACACCTTC
clone size: .; D gene: .; V gene: TRBV30; J gene: TRBJ1-5; CDR3 protein: CAWSGGSNQPQHF; CDR3 DNA: TGTGCCTGGAGTGGAGGTAGCAATCAGCCCCAGCATTTT
clone size: .; D gene: .; V gene: TRBV5-5; J gene: TRBJ1-1; CDR3 protein: CASRRGGAGNTEAFF; CDR3 DNA: TGTGCCAGCAGAAGAGGAGGGGCGGGGAACACTGAAGCTTTCTTT
clone size: .; D gene: .; V gene: TRBV6-2/TRBV6-3; J gene: TRBJ2-1; CDR3 protein: CASSYSSEGGFSYNEQFF; CDR3 DNA: TGTGCCAGCAGTTACTCGAGTGAGGGGGGCTTCTCCTACAATGAGCAGTTCTTC
clone size: .; D gene: .; V gene: TRBV5-6; J gene: TRBJ2-5; CDR3 protein: CASSLIRETQYF; CDR3 DNA: TGTGCCAGCAGCTTGATCCGGGAGACCCAGTACTTC
clone size: .; D gene: .; V gene: TRBV7-9; J gene: TRBJ2-7; CDR3 protein: CASSLGQGMREQYF; CDR3 DNA: TGTGCCAGCAGCTTAGGCCAGGGCATGCGAGAGCAGTACTTC
clone size: .; D gene: TRBD2; V gene: TRBV24-1; J gene: TRBJ2-1; CDR3 protein: CATSEGLENNEQFF; CDR3 DNA: TGTGCCACCAGTGAGGGACTAGAGAACAATGAGCAGTTCTTC
clone size: .; D gene: TRBD1; V gene: TRBV30; J gene: TRBJ2-1; CDR3 protein: CASRSWTGGANEQFF; CDR3 DNA: TGTGCCTCCAGATCATGGACAGGGGGTGCCAATGAGCAGTTCTTC
clone size: .; D gene: TRBD1; V gene: TRBV2; J gene: TRBJ1-6; CDR3 protein: CASRGTGDTSPLHF; CDR3 DNA: TGTGCCAGCAGGGGGACAGGGGACACTTCACCCCTCCACTTT
clone size: .; D gene: .; V gene: TRBV11-1; J gene: TRBJ1-2; CDR3 protein: CASSTSAGISNYGYTF; CDR3 DNA: TGTGCCAGCAGCACGTCCGCAGGGATCTCTAACTATGGCTACACCTTC
clone size: few; D gene: .; V gene: TRBV5-4; J gene: TRBJ1-6; CDR3 protein: CASSLKGMGSPLHF; CDR3 DNA: TGTGCCAGCAGCTTGAAGGGAATGGGTTCACCCCTCCACTTT
clone size: .; D gene: TRBD2; V gene: TRBV7-9; J gene: TRBJ2-2; CDR3 protein: CASREAGAGELFF; CDR3 DNA: TGTGCCAGCAGAGAGGCGGGAGCCGGGGAGCTGTTTTTT
clone size: .; D gene: .; V gene: TRBV5-4; J gene: TRBJ2-1; CDR3 protein: CASSLPAGRSNEQFF; CDR3 DNA: TGTGCCAGCAGCTTACCCGCGGGTCGAAGCAATGAGCAGTTCTTC
clone size: .; D gene: .; V gene: TRBV3-1/TRBV3-2; J gene: TRBJ1-4; CDR3 protein: CASSQVIEKLFF; CDR3 DNA: TGTGCCAGCAGCCAGGTGATAGAAAAACTGTTTTTT
clone size: .; D gene: .; V gene: TRBV3-1/TRBV3-2; J gene: TRBJ2-5; CDR3 protein: CASSPLRGGYEETQYF; CDR3 DNA: TGTGCCAGCAGCCCCTTGCGAGGGGGATACGAGGAGACCCAGTACTTC
clone size: .; D gene: .; V gene: TRBV9; J gene: TRBJ1-6; CDR3 protein: CASSAADRYNSPLHF; CDR3 DNA: TGTGCCAGCAGCGCGGCAGACAGGTATAATTCACCCCTCCACTTT
clone size: .; D gene: .; V gene: TRBV5-1; J gene: TRBJ1-4; CDR3 protein: CASSLVGLTTNEKLFF; CDR3 DNA: TGCGCCAGCAGCTTGGTCGGGTTAACAACTAATGAAAAACTGTTTTTT
clone size: .; D gene: .; V gene: TRBV10-3; J gene: TRBJ2-1; CDR3 protein: CAISTSTGSEQFF; CDR3 DNA: TGTGCCATCAGCACTTCGACGGGAAGTGAGCAGTTCTTC
clone size: .; D gene: TRBD2; V gene: TRBV19; J gene: TRBJ2-1; CDR3 protein: CASKGLAASDNEQFF; CDR3 DNA: TGTGCCAGTAAGGGACTAGCGGCCTCAGACAATGAGCAGTTCTTC
clone size: .; D gene: .; V gene: TRBV20-1; J gene: TRBJ1-2; CDR3 protein: CSASMGQSYGYTF; CDR3 DNA: TGCAGTGCTAGTATGGGCCAGAGCTATGGCTACACCTTC
clone size: .; D gene: TRBD1; V gene: TRBV18; J gene: TRBJ1-5; CDR3 protein: CASSLGQGGNQPQHF; CDR3 DNA: TGTGCCAGCTCATTGGGACAGGGGGGGAATCAGCCCCAGCATTTT
clone size: once; D gene: .; V gene: TRBV7-8; J gene: TRBJ1-2; CDR3 protein: CASSGDRVVGGYTF; CDR3 DNA: TGTGCCAGCAGCGGAGATCGGGTGGTAGGCGGCTACACCTTC
clone size: .; D gene: .; V gene: TRBV6-5; J gene: TRBJ2-4; CDR3 protein: CASTSAKNIQYF; CDR3 DNA: TGTGCCAGCACCTCAGCAAAAAACATTCAGTACTTC